This T cell receptor (beta chain) was documented in a study of blood T cell repertoires in COVID-19. For the study at large: Sites across the United States, Italy and Spain contributed samples from acute and convalescent COVID-19.

This clone was recorded only once. Per the original methods: Amplification with reference gene primers provided the estimates of nucleated cell counts. Some clones are missing from TCRdb's copy, which holds only in-frame ones; the method was immunoSEQ multiplex PCR. V and J calls and clone size are as listed in that table; D and trimming were resolved from the DNA. Here the sample spans about 210,000 clones, roughly 94% being singletons. CDR3 size: 16 residues. Trimming shortened V by 2 bases and J by 3 bases, and 13 bases separated the two germline ends. Looked up from germline, CDR1 is MGHRA and CDR2 is YSYEKL.

Sequencing input: peripheral blood. The source is a young man with acute or convalescent COVID-19. The rearrangement uses TRBV4-1 and TRBJ2-2, with D uncertain. CDR3 in amino acids: CASSQYGKQDTGELFF. The CDR3 bases are TGCGCCAGCAGCCAATATGGAAAGCAGGACACCGGGGAGCTGTTTTTT.